This TCR beta chain was identified during a study of radiotherapy plus CTLA-4 blockade in lung cancer. The CDR3 loop spans 14 amino acids. V was pared by 2 bases and J by 5 bases, with 13 bases between. In germline, CDR1 is SGHDT, CDR2 YYEEEE. Clones were read by immunoSEQ multiplex PCR, and TCRdb kept only the in-frame ones, dropping some. The sample holds about 38,000 clones; around 86% are singletons and the top ten take about 20%. This material consisted of peripheral blood, taken from a patient treated with radiotherapy plus ipilimumab. This TCR derives from a human donor with non-small cell lung cancer whose response to radiotherapy plus ipilimumab could not be evaluated. This chain connects TRBV5-6 to TRBJ2-5; D call uncertain. The CDR3 DNA reads as TGTGCCAGCAGCTTATATTGGAAGAGGGAGACCCAGTACTTC. Its translation: CASSLYWKRETQYF.